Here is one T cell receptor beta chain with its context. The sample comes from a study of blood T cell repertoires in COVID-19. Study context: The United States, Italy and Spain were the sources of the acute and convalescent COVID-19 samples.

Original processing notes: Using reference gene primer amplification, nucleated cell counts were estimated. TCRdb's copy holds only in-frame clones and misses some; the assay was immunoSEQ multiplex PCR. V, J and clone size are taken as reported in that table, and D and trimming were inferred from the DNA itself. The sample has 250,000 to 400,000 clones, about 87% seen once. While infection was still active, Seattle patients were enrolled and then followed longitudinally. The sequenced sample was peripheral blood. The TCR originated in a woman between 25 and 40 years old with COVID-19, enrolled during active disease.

The CDR3 DNA follows: TGTGCCAGCAGCTTAGACAGATACGGTAGCGTTAATCAGCCCCAGCATTTT. This translates into CASSLDRYGSVNQPQHF. The chain uses TRBV11-3 and TRBJ1-5, with D hard to call. Germline V gives CDR1 SGHNT, CDR2 YENEEA. Trimming left V 0 bases short and J 4 bases short, with 16 bases between. The CDR3 has 17 residues.